A selection of T cell receptor beta chains follows, all from one sample in a study of cytomegalovirus exposure and HLA in healthy donors. Measured with immunoSEQ multiplex PCR; TCRdb has only the in-frame clones, and not every one. The sample carries approximately 200,000 clones, nearly 80% recorded once. The sample taken for sequencing was PBMCs. The source is a man aged 18 to 35 in good health and CMV-seronegative. CDR3s include the opening cysteine and the closing phenylalanine or tryptophan. The D gene is left open where the match is weak. Size is omitted from some rows. Given values are once, few, many or a class for expanded clones.

D gene	V gene	clone size	J gene	CDR3 DNA	CDR3 protein
NA	TRBV15	few	TRBJ1-2	TGTGCCACCAGCAGAGACAGGGGTAATCCGGATGGCTACACCTTC	CATSRDRGNPDGYTF
TRBD1	TRBV27	NA	TRBJ1-3	TGTGCCAGCAGGCGGACAGGGTCAGGGTGGCACACCATATATTTT	CASRRTGSGWHTIYF
TRBD2	TRBV11-3	NA	TRBJ2-1	TGTGCCAGCAGCTTAGACGGGAGGACGAATGAGCAGTTCTTC	CASSLDGRTNEQFF
TRBD1	TRBV6-6	few	TRBJ1-1	TGTGCCAGCAGTTCGACAGGGGTCCCTGAAGCTTTCTTT	CASSSTGVPEAFF
TRBD2	TRBV5-4	NA	TRBJ2-2	TGTGCCAGCAGCTTGGGGCTAGCGGGAGGGCCCACCGGGGAGCTGTTTTTT	CASSLGLAGGPTGELFF
NA	TRBV27	few	TRBJ1-6	TGTGCCAGCAGTTTATTCCGGAGCTCCTATAATTCACCCCTCCACTTT	CASSLFRSSYNSPLHF
NA	TRBV29-1	NA	TRBJ2-5	TGCAGCGGGGGCCCGGGGGAAGAGCTGGAAGAGACCCAGTACTTC	CSGGPGEELEETQYF
NA	TRBV7-9	NA	TRBJ1-5	TGTGCCAGCAGCTTAGGTCATGGAGGGTTTCAGCCCCAGCATTTT	CASSLGHGGFQPQHF
TRBD2	TRBV7-9	NA	TRBJ2-1	TGTGCCAGCAGCTTGAGCGGGGGTGAATACAATGAGCAGTTCTTC	CASSLSGGEYNEQFF
TRBD1	TRBV7-2	NA	TRBJ1-5	TGTGCCAGCAGCTTCAAGGGACAGGGGAATCAGCCCCAGCATTTT	CASSFKGQGNQPQHF
TRBD1	TRBV11-3	NA	TRBJ2-7	TGTGCCAGCAGCCTAGGGACAGGGGGCGGCGGCGACGAGCAGTACTTC	CASSLGTGGGGDEQYF